Following are 4 T cell receptor beta chains from one sample sequenced in a study of cytomegalovirus exposure and HLA in healthy donors. Generated by immunoSEQ multiplex PCR, the TCRdb table keeps only in-frame clones and is missing some. The repertoire holds over 150,000 clones, with approximately 87% as singletons. Specimen: PBMCs. These receptors were collected from a woman aged 30 to 39 in good health and CMV-seronegative.

The chain couples TRBV5-1 to TRBJ2-1; tentative D call: TRBD2 (5 bases). Trimming pared 3 bases from V and 15 bases from J, leaving 19 bases between. The CDR3 consists of 13 residues. Germline V CDR1 and CDR2: SGHRS, YFSETQ. The CDR3 bases are TGCGCCAGCAGCTCAACCTCCGGGATTGAACCGTTCTTC. Translation: CASSSTSGIEPFF.

This chain connects TRBV15 to TRBJ1-5; 7 nucleotides agree with TRBD1. Per germline, CDR1 LNHNV and CDR2 YYDKDF (reference sequence). V was clipped by 8 bases and J by 4 bases; unmatched bases: 8. This CDR3 is 14 amino acids long. The CDR3 here is CATGVGQNNQPQHF. In nucleotides, the CDR3 is TGTGCCACCGGGGTGGGACAGAATAATCAGCCCCAGCATTTT.

The chain uses TRBV4-3 and TRBJ2-1, with 14 bases matching TRBD2. Trimming at V came to 3 bases and at J to 8 bases, leaving 0 bases not matched to a gene. The CDR3 consists of 14 residues. Germline CDR1 is LGHNA and CDR2 is YSLEER. The CDR3 bases are TGCGCCAGCAGCCAGGGACTAGCGGGGGATGAGCAGTTCTTC. Translation: CASSQGLAGDEQFF.

The rearrangement links TRBV7-9 to TRBJ2-3; D is unclear. This CDR3 is built from 12 residues. The V and J ends lost 3 bases and 4 bases respectively, with 5 bases between them. Germline V CDR1 and CDR2: SEHNR, FQNEAQ (reference sequence). The CDR3 region is CASSFQPDTQYF. The CDR3 DNA reads as TGTGCCAGCAGCTTCCAGCCAGATACGCAGTATTTT.